This is a list of T cell receptor beta chains from one sample in a study of T cell repertoires in cytomegalovirus infection. Antigens for these TCRs are unknown. Each CDR3 protein is one row after TCRdb ran MiXCR on the reads. The data contain 600,000 to 700,000 distinct CDR3 sequences, roughly a third of them singletons. This specimen was cultured PBMCs, taken from culture after CMV antigen stimulation. The source is a human donor in good health (CMV status not recorded). Some clones in this sample may be carry-over from other donors' samples. Both conserved end residues are trimmed from each CDR3. Each record gives: V gene, D gene, CDR3 protein. A D gene is named only where the DNA matches it firmly.

v_gene: TRBV6-8; d_gene: NA; CDR3aa: ATSRGTSTDTQY
v_gene: TRBV7-6; d_gene: NA; CDR3aa: ASSPGGTYNEQF
v_gene: TRBV11-2; d_gene: TRBD1; CDR3aa: ASSLRTGPNQPQH
v_gene: TRBV7-2; d_gene: NA; CDR3aa: ASSPGAGELF
v_gene: TRBV7-9; d_gene: NA; CDR3aa: ASRNQLYTQY
v_gene: TRBV6-1; d_gene: TRBD1; CDR3aa: ASRSTGPPYEQY
v_gene: TRBV7-2; d_gene: TRBD2; CDR3aa: ASSLGLAGWYDNEQF
v_gene: TRBV7-6; d_gene: NA; CDR3aa: ASSKGGTGGYT
v_gene: TRBV27; d_gene: TRBD1; CDR3aa: ASSLSQGSLSYNEQF
v_gene: TRBV7-2; d_gene: TRBD1; CDR3aa: ASSLGGGNRIGYT
v_gene: TRBV20-1; d_gene: TRBD2; CDR3aa: SASPGGTQY
v_gene: TRBV6-2/TRBV6-3; d_gene: NA; CDR3aa: ASSYGQVVVNEQF
v_gene: TRBV6-2/TRBV6-3; d_gene: TRBD1; CDR3aa: ASSGRDRANHEQF
v_gene: TRBV6-1; d_gene: NA; CDR3aa: ASSLQARGEKLF
v_gene: TRBV12-3/TRBV12-4; d_gene: NA; CDR3aa: ASSHPGQETQY
v_gene: TRBV28; d_gene: NA; CDR3aa: ASIRGGQVYSPLH
v_gene: TRBV10-3; d_gene: TRBD2; CDR3aa: AISAAGLAGTDTQY
v_gene: TRBV7-8; d_gene: NA; CDR3aa: ASSLLRGSYNEQF
v_gene: TRBV6-1; d_gene: NA; CDR3aa: ASSTQGAFFLGNSPLH
v_gene: TRBV12-3/TRBV12-4; d_gene: TRBD2; CDR3aa: ASTPGGSKETQY
v_gene: TRBV19; d_gene: TRBD1; CDR3aa: ASKIGTGESSPLH
v_gene: TRBV5-1; d_gene: NA; CDR3aa: ASSTTGTGNSPLH
v_gene: TRBV7-8; d_gene: NA; CDR3aa: ASSLGGGQGSYEAF
v_gene: TRBV28; d_gene: TRBD1; CDR3aa: ASSLWTGGREKLF
v_gene: TRBV14; d_gene: NA; CDR3aa: ASSQESSGSYNEQF
v_gene: TRBV20-1; d_gene: NA; CDR3aa: SANSRGVNEQF
v_gene: TRBV6-6; d_gene: NA; CDR3aa: ASSYSSGRVTEAF
v_gene: TRBV4-1; d_gene: NA; CDR3aa: ASSQLFAPRDAGELF
v_gene: TRBV12-3/TRBV12-4; d_gene: NA; CDR3aa: ASSFDPRVTIY
v_gene: TRBV7-8; d_gene: TRBD1; CDR3aa: ASSPRIGGAETQY
v_gene: TRBV2; d_gene: NA; CDR3aa: ASSSSVGVGTQY
v_gene: TRBV6-1; d_gene: TRBD1; CDR3aa: ASSEGLAGGFYEQY
v_gene: TRBV7-2; d_gene: NA; CDR3aa: ASSFSRLRGTNTEAF
v_gene: TRBV28; d_gene: TRBD1; CDR3aa: ASSPPALGTGVGDTQY
v_gene: TRBV28; d_gene: NA; CDR3aa: ASCPAGGNTEAF
v_gene: TRBV6-5; d_gene: TRBD1; CDR3aa: ASSPYGTGTYEQY
v_gene: TRBV6-2/TRBV6-3; d_gene: NA; CDR3aa: ANSRRQQETQY
v_gene: TRBV7-6; d_gene: NA; CDR3aa: ASSLKQSLEAF
v_gene: TRBV2; d_gene: TRBD1; CDR3aa: ASSGTGQNQPQH
v_gene: TRBV24-1; d_gene: TRBD2; CDR3aa: ATSGAPSGTRGNEQF
v_gene: TRBV2; d_gene: NA; CDR3aa: ASSDRENQPQH
v_gene: TRBV2; d_gene: NA; CDR3aa: ASSEAGRVDQETQY
v_gene: TRBV7-9; d_gene: NA; CDR3aa: ASSFNRYNTEAF
v_gene: TRBV11-2; d_gene: NA; CDR3aa: ASSLGRDLNTEAF
v_gene: TRBV4-1; d_gene: NA; CDR3aa: ASSRVPTVATNEKLF
v_gene: TRBV2; d_gene: TRBD2; CDR3aa: ASISSGGAHDTQY
v_gene: TRBV7-9; d_gene: NA; CDR3aa: ASSLSGSYLETDTQY
v_gene: TRBV15; d_gene: TRBD1; CDR3aa: ATSPGQGEQY